This T cell receptor (beta chain) was observed in a study of blood T cell repertoires in COVID-19. Across the whole study: The United States, Italy and Spain were the sources of the acute and convalescent COVID-19 samples. PBMCs, B-cell-depleted T cells, or T cells were the source of the cDNA or gDNA that made up the material.

Authors' data handling: How many nucleated cells were present was estimated from reference gene primer amplification. Measured with immunoSEQ multiplex PCR; TCRdb has only the in-frame clones, and not every one. V and J calls and clone size follow that table, whereas D and trimming were derived from the DNA. Of over 200,000 clones listed, 83% were seen once; the top ten hold around 1.3%. Enrollment of patients from Seattle took place during active infection, with longitudinal follow-up. Trimming removed 3 bases at V and 4 bases at J, with 12 bases between. The CDR3 is 14 amino acids. Germline CDR1 is LNHDA and CDR2 is SQIVND (reference sequence).

This clonotype was obtained from a young woman with COVID-19, enrolled during active disease. Sequenced sample: peripheral blood. The V gene is TRBV19, the J gene TRBJ1-2; tentatively, D is TRBD1 (5 bases). The CDR3 DNA reads as TGTGCCAGTAGTATTGAATCCGGGGGCTATGGCTACACCTTC. Translated, it gives CASSIESGGYGYTF.